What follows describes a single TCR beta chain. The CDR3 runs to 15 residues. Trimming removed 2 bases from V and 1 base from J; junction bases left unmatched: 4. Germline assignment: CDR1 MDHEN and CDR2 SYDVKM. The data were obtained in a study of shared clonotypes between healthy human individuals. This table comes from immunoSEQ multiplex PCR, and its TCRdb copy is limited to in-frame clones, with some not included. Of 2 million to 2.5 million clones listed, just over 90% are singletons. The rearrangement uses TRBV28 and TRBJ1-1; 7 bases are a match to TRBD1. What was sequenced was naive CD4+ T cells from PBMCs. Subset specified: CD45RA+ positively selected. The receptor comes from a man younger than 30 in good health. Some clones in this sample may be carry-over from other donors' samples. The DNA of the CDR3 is TGTGCCAGCAGTTTACCCGGGACAGCGAACACTGAAGCTTTCTTT. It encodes CASSLPGTANTEAFF.